What follows are 27 T cell receptor beta chains derived from one specimen sequenced in a study of T cell responses to AZD1222 COVID-19 vaccine. Using immunoSEQ multiplex PCR, the repertoire was profiled, and TCRdb retains in-frame clones only, with some absent. This table holds more than 85,000 clones, about 88% found once. Sequenced material: peripheral blood, taken 28 days after the second AZD1222 dose. The receptor source for this set is an adult who received the AZD1222 COVID-19 vaccine.

The V gene is TRBV7-2, the J gene TRBJ2-5; 8 bases map to TRBD2. V was pared by 4 bases and J by 4 bases, with 8 bases of the junction left unmatched. Germline CDR1 and CDR2: SGHTA and FQGNSA. The CDR3 extends over 15 amino acids. The CDR3 is CASSWAGGSGETQYF. Written as DNA, the CDR3 is TGTGCCAGCAGCTGGGCGGGGGGATCGGGAGAGACCCAGTACTTC.

CDR3 bases: TGTGCCAGCAGGGGAAGAGGGAGTAGCACAGATACGCAGTATTTT. Its translation: CASRGRGSSTDTQYF. The chain has TRBV2 and TRBJ2-3; possibly TRBD2 for D (5 bases). Germline loops: CDR1 SNHLY, CDR2 FYNNEI. The ends were cut back, 6 bases at V and 0 bases at J, with 13 bases in the middle. The CDR3 totals 15 residues.

J is TRBJ1-2 and V is TRBV30; TRBD1 matches at 8 bases. CDR1 is GTSNPN and CDR2 is SVGIG in the germline V gene (reference sequence). CDR3 length equals 13 residues. The CDR3 sequence is CVGRGQVLPGYTF. The DNA for the CDR3 is TGTGTTGGGAGGGGACAGGTTCTGCCTGGCTACACCTTC.

The chain joins TRBV19 to TRBJ1-1, with a possible D match to TRBD1 (5 bases). Germline V gene lookup returns CDR1 LNHDA and CDR2 SQIVND (reference sequence). The V gene lost 4 bases and the J gene lost 3 bases, with 12 bases spanning the gap. This CDR3 spans 14 amino acids. Here the CDR3 DNA reads TGTGCCAGTAGTACACACGCCAGGGACACTGAAGCTTTCTTT. Protein product: CASSTHARDTEAFF.

The chain is built from TRBV7-3 and TRBJ2-1; 7 bases are shared with TRBD2. V lost 3 bases, J lost 9 bases, and 5 bases stayed unmatched. The CDR3 length is 13 residues. The germline V gene encodes CDR1 SGHTA and CDR2 FQGTGA. CDR3 loop: CASSFVPSGEQFF. Here the CDR3 DNA reads TGTGCCAGCAGCTTTGTCCCTAGCGGTGAGCAGTTCTTC.

DNA of the CDR3: TGTGCCTGGAGTGTAGGGGGGACAGGGGCCCTCGCTTTCTTT. Amino acid sequence: CAWSVGGTGALAFF. The rearrangement joins TRBV30 to TRBJ1-1; TRBD1 aligns across 10 bases. Trimming cost V 0 bases and J 11 bases; bases outside gene matches: 9. Germline lookup yields CDR1 GTSNPN and CDR2 SVGIG (reference sequence). The CDR3 loop spans 14 amino acids.

The V and J genes are TRBV18 and TRBJ2-5; tentative D call: TRBD1 (5 bases). The CDR3 is 13 amino acids. With 4 bases removed from V and 3 bases from J, the gap between germline ends came to 9 bases. Germline V gene sequence: CDR1 KGHSH, CDR2 LQKENI. As DNA, the CDR3 is TGTGCCAGCTCACGTGGACATAAAGAGACCCAGTACTTC. This codes for CASSRGHKETQYF.

The chain couples TRBV3-1 (or the pseudogene TRBV3-2) to TRBJ1-6, with a weak D call TRBD1 (5 bases). The germline CDR1 and CDR2 sequences are LGHDT and YNNKEL (reference sequence). Trimming stripped 1 base from V and 3 bases from J, with 10 bases between. CDR3 size: 16 residues. CDR3: CASSQVEGYYNSPLHF. The DNA for the CDR3 is TGTGCCAGCAGCCAAGTCGAGGGGTACTATAATTCACCCCTCCACTTT.

This clone has a single count. This chain uses TRBV30 with TRBJ1-2, with TRBD1 as a possible D gene (5 bases). CDR1 is GTSNPN, CDR2 SVGIG, per germline (reference sequence). The CDR3 runs to 15 residues. V was pared by 4 bases and J by 2 bases, with 17 bases between. The CDR3 sequence: CAWNTPGGANYGYTF. The CDR3 DNA is TGTGCCTGGAATACTCCGGGTGGGGCAAACTATGGCTACACCTTC.

The chain has TRBV7-3 and TRBJ2-1; TRBD1 matches 8 bases. Germline CDR1 SGHTA, CDR2 FQGTGA. The CDR3 contains 17 residues. The junction had 9 bases not matched to a gene; V was cut back by 5 bases and J by 0 bases. Here the CDR3 DNA reads TGTGCCAGCAGCCTCCGACAGGGGCTATACTCCTACAATGAGCAGTTCTTC. Protein sequence: CASSLRQGLYSYNEQFF.

The rearrangement joins TRBV27 to TRBJ2-4, with TRBD1 matching over 7 bases. Germline values: CDR1 MNHEY, CDR2 SMNVEV (reference sequence). This CDR3 region has 17 residues. The ends lost 6 bases at V and 1 base at J; junction bases unmatched: 12. In DNA, the CDR3 is TGTGCCAGCAGGCCCACTCGGACAGGTGGGGCCAAAAACATTCAGTACTTC. The encoded protein is CASRPTRTGGAKNIQYF.

V gene TRBV12-3 or TRBV12-4 combines with J gene TRBJ1-2; D possibly corresponds to TRBD1 (6 bases). The CDR3 has 11 amino acids. Trimming took 8 bases from V and 8 from J, leaving 12 bases between them. The CDR3 nucleotides are TGTGCCAGCGGCGGGGGCAGGGGCTACACCTTC. As protein: CASGGGRGYTF.

This chain links TRBV9 with TRBJ1-2; D unclear. Trimming took off 3 bases at V and 5 bases at J, with 11 bases between the two ends. The CDR3 has 13 residues. Germline loops: CDR1 SGDLS, CDR2 YYNGEE. The CDR3 loop reads CASSADDGYGYTF. CDR3 nucleotides: TGTGCCAGCAGCGCCGACGACGGATATGGCTACACCTTC.

The gene calls are TRBV7-2 and TRBJ2-1; 7 bases map to TRBD2. Germline trimming cut 1 base from V and 2 bases from J; bases unmatched to any gene: 8. Germline V gene lookup returns CDR1 SGHTA and CDR2 FQGNSA. This CDR3 is built from 17 residues. The CDR3 loop is CASSLDSTSRPYNEQFF. CDR3 coding DNA: TGTGCCAGCAGCTTAGATTCGACTAGCAGGCCCTACAATGAGCAGTTCTTC. Full variable domain (remainder filled in from reference TRBV7-2 and TRBJ2-1): GAGVSQSPSNKVTEKGKDVELRCDPISGHTALYWYRQSLGQGLEFLIYFQGNSAPDKSGLPSDRFSAERTGGSVSTLTIQRTQQEDSAVYLCASSLDSTSRPYNEQFFGPGTRLTVL.

The genes are TRBV30 and TRBJ1-5; D not certain. Germline CDR1 is GTSNPN and CDR2 is SVGIG (reference sequence). CDR3 length: 15 amino acids. Trimming took 3 bases from V and 6 from J, leaving 18 bases between them. In nucleotides, the CDR3 is TGTGCCTGGAGCCAGGTTCTCAGAGAAGGTCAGCCCCAGCATTTT. Its protein is CAWSQVLREGQPQHF.

This clone has more than one count but fewer than ten. The rearrangement links TRBV10-3 to TRBJ1-2; D remains unclear. Germline lookup yields CDR1 ENHRY and CDR2 SYGVKD. V lost 0 bases and J 2 bases, leaving 10 bases between the germline ends. The CDR3 loop spans 15 amino acids. The CDR3 reads CAISESRESNYGYTF. The CDR3 nucleotides are TGTGCCATCAGTGAGTCGAGGGAATCAAACTATGGCTACACCTTC.

This chain connects TRBV7-6 to TRBJ1-6; 8 nucleotides line up with TRBD1. Per germline, CDR1 SGHVS and CDR2 FNYEAQ. The CDR3 extends over 15 amino acids. With V trimmed by 4 bases and J by 3 bases, 2 bases remained unmatched. CDR3 region: CASSYGQGYNSPLHF. As DNA, the CDR3 is TGTGCCAGCAGCTACGGACAGGGCTATAATTCACCCCTCCACTTT.

V gene TRBV20-1 combines with J gene TRBJ2-7; TRBD2 is a possible D gene (6 bases). V dropped 6 bases and J dropped 6 bases, with 12 bases sitting between them. Germline values: CDR1 DFQATT, CDR2 SNEGSKA (reference sequence). The CDR3 length is 11 residues. The CDR3, as DNA: TGCAGTGCGAGTGGAGGGTTCGAGCAGTACTTC. Its translation: CSASGGFEQYF.

The rearrangement uses TRBV3-1 (or the pseudogene TRBV3-2) and TRBJ2-3; D may be TRBD1 (6 bases). Deletions cut 4 bases from V and 7 bases from J, with 21 bases between. CDR3 length equals 16 residues. The V gene's germline CDR1 is LGHDT and CDR2 YNNKEL (reference sequence). DNA of the CDR3: TGTGCCAGCAGCCCGTTCACCCTGACAGGCACGAATACGCAGTATTTT. This translates into CASSPFTLTGTNTQYF.

The rearrangement uses TRBV25-1 and TRBJ1-2; a possible D gene is TRBD1 (6 bases). From germline, CDR1 is MGHDK and CDR2 SYGVNS. This CDR3 is 18 amino acids long. V gave up 3 bases and J gave up 2 bases, with 22 bases separating them. The CDR3 coding sequence is TGTGCCAGCAGTGACCCTTACCGAGGGGGGACGGGGAACTATGGCTACACCTTC. Amino acids: CASSDPYRGGTGNYGYTF.

This clone has just a few counts. The rearrangement joins TRBV27 to TRBJ1-2; 7 bases fit TRBD1. V was clipped by 3 bases and J by 4 bases; unmatched bases: 11. The germline V gene encodes CDR1 MNHEY and CDR2 SMNVEV (reference sequence). This CDR3 is built from 16 residues. CDR3 bases: TGTGCCAGCAGTTTCGCAATTAGTTCAGGGGGCTATGGCTACACCTTC. This gives the protein CASSFAISSGGYGYTF.

The chain has TRBV7-9 and TRBJ2-7, with 11 bases aligning to TRBD2. The J segment lost 6 bases and the V segment lost 7 bases, leaving 11 bases of the junction unmatched. CDR1 and CDR2 (germline): SEHNR, FQNEAQ (reference sequence). The CDR3 covers 15 residues. This CDR3 reads CASTKNGLAGGEQYF. CDR3 DNA: TGTGCCAGCACCAAAAACGGGCTAGCGGGAGGCGAGCAGTACTTC.

This clone was seen only once. The genes are TRBV7-9 and TRBJ1-4, with 7 bases matching TRBD1. CDR3 length: 15 residues. Germline assignment: CDR1 SEHNR and CDR2 FQNEAQ (reference sequence). Trimming took 5 bases from V and 3 from J; bases not matched to a gene: 6. The CDR3 protein is CASSPGTASNEKLFF. The CDR3, as DNA: TGTGCCAGCAGCCCGGGGACAGCTTCTAATGAAAAACTGTTTTTT.

The rearrangement links TRBV5-1 to TRBJ1-1, with 7 bases identical to TRBD1. V lost 4 bases to trimming and J lost 4 bases; unmatched junction nucleotides: 10. This CDR3 has 15 residues. The germline gives CDR1 SGHRS, CDR2 YFSETQ. This CDR3 is CASSPSTGVGTEAFF. The CDR3 nucleotides are TGCGCCAGCAGCCCGTCTACAGGGGTCGGCACTGAAGCTTTCTTT.

The chain joins TRBV19 to TRBJ1-2, with 8 bases identical to TRBD1. The CDR3 is 17 residues long. Per the germline V gene, CDR1 is LNHDA and CDR2 is SQIVND (reference sequence). V was clipped by 6 bases and J by 0 bases; unmatched bases: 12. The CDR3 sequence: CASSGGQASRPNYGYTF. As DNA, the CDR3 is TGTGCCAGTAGCGGGGGACAGGCGAGTCGACCTAACTATGGCTACACCTTC.

This clone was picked up a small number of times. The rearrangement joins TRBV5-6 to TRBJ1-3, with D uncertain. Trimming took off 0 bases at V and 0 bases at J, with 7 bases between the two ends. The CDR3 is 15 residues long. Per germline, CDR1 SGHDT and CDR2 YYEEEE. This CDR3 is CASSLGLFSGNTIYF. CDR3 coding DNA: TGTGCCAGCAGCTTGGGCCTATTCTCTGGAAACACCATATATTTT.

The rearrangement uses TRBV18 and TRBJ2-7, with 7 positions matching TRBD1. Unmatched junction bases numbered 9, after V lost 1 base and J lost 0 bases. Germline V CDR1 and CDR2: KGHSH, LQKENI. The CDR3 is 17 residues long. The CDR3 loop is CASSPLPGQASSYEQYF. DNA for the CDR3: TGTGCCAGCTCACCACTCCCCGGACAGGCATCCTCCTACGAGCAGTACTTC.